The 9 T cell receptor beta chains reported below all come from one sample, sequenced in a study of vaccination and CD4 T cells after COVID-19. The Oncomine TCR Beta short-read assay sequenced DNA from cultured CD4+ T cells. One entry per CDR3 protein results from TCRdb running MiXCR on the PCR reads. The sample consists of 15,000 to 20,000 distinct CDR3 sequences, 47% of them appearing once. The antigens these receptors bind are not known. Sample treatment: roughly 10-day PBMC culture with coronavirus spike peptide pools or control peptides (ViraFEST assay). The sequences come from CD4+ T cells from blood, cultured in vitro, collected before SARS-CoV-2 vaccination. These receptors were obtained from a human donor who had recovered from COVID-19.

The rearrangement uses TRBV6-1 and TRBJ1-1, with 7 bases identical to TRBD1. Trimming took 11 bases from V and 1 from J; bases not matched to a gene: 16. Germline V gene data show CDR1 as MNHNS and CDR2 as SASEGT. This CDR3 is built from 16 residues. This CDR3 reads CAYSAATRGGNTEAFF. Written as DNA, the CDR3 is TGTGCCTACTCCGCCGCTACCAGGGGGGGGAACACTGAAGCTTTCTTT.

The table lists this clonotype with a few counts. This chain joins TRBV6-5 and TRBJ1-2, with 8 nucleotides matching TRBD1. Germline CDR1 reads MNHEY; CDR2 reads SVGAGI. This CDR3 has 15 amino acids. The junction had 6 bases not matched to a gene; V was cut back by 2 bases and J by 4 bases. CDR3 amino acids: CASSYRGQGAYGYTF. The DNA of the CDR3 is TGTGCCAGCAGTTACCGCGGACAGGGCGCCTATGGCTACACCTTC.

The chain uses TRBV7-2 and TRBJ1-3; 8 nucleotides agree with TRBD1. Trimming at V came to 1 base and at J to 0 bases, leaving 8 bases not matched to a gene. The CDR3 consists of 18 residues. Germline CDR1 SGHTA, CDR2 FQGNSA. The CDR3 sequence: CASSLEAGGAYSGNTIYF. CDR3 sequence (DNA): TGTGCCAGCAGCTTAGAGGCAGGGGGCGCATACTCTGGAAACACCATATATTTT.

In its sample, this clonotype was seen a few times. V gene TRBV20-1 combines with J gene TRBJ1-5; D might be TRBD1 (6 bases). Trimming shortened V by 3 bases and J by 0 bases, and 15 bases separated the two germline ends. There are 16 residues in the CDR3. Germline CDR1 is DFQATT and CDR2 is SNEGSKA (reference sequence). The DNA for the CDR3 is TGCAGTGCTAGTGGTTTGGGGGCTTATAGCAATCAGCCCCAGCATTTT. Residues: CSASGLGAYSNQPQHF.

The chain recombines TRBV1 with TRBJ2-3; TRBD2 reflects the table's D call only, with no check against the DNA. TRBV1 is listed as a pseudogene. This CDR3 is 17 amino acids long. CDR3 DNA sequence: TGCACCAGCAGCCAAGATCGGGCTAGCGCACGCACAGATACGCAGTATTTT. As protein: CTSSQDRASARTDTQYF.

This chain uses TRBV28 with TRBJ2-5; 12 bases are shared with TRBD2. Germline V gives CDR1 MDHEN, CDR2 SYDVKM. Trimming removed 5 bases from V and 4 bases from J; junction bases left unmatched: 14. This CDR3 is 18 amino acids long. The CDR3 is CASSPSLLGLAGSETQYF. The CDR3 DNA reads TGTGCCAGCAGTCCGAGCCTCTTAGGACTAGCGGGGTCAGAGACCCAGTACTTC.

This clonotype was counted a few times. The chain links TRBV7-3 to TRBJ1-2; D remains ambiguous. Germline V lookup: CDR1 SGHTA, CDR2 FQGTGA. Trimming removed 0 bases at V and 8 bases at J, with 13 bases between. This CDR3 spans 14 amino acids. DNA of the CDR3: TGTGCCAGCAGCTTAACGCCGGTTGCAGGCGGCTACACCTTC. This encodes CASSLTPVAGGYTF. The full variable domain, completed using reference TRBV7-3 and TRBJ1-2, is GAGVSQTPSNKVTEKGKYVELRCDPISGHTALYWYRQSLGQGPEFLIYFQGTGAADDSGLPNDRFFAVRPEGSVSTLKIQRTERGDSAVYLCASSLTPVAGGYTFGSGTRLTVV.

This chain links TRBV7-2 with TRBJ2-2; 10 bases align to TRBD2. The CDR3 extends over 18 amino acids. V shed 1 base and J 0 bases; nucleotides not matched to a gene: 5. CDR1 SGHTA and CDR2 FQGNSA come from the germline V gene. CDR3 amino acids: CASSLGLAGVTNTGELFF. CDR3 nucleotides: TGTGCCAGCAGCTTAGGTCTAGCGGGGGTGACGAACACCGGGGAGCTGTTTTTT.

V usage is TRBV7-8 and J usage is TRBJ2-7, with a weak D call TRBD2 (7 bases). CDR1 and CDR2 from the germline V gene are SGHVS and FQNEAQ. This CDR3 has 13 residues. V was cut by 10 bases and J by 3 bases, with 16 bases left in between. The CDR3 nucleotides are TGTGCCACCTCACGGGGGGCATTCTACGAGCAGTACTTC. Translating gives CATSRGAFYEQYF.